These 10 T cell receptor beta chains share one sample of origin, sequenced in a study of T cells after posttransplantation cyclophosphamide. The assay was immunoSEQ multiplex PCR, and TCRdb's table has in-frame clones only and misses some. Altogether 25,000 to 35,000 clones are present, 75% to 90% being singletons, with the ten largest covering roughly 3.3%. Input material: PBMCs. All receptors derive from a man in his fifties or sixties.

This sequence joins TRBV7-8 and TRBJ1-1, with D perhaps TRBD1 (6 bases). This CDR3 contains 14 residues. From germline, CDR1 is SGHVS and CDR2 FQNEAQ. V lost 3 bases and J lost 7, with 15 bases in between. The CDR3 DNA is TGTGCCAGCAGCTTCAGGGGCGGAGAGGATGAAGCTTTCTTT. This gives the protein CASSFRGGEDEAFF.

The chain carries TRBV19 and TRBJ1-2; a weak D match, TRBD1 (5 bases). CDR1 is LNHDA and CDR2 is SQIVND in the germline V gene (reference sequence). V shed 2 bases and J shed 4 bases, with 14 bases lying between them. The CDR3 is 15 residues long. The CDR3 DNA reads as TGTGCCAGTAGTATACAAACGCAGGGAAGCTATGGCTACACCTTC. Translation gives CASSIQTQGSYGYTF.

The chain uses TRBV7-9 and TRBJ2-7; D is unclear. Germline V CDR1 and CDR2: SEHNR, FQNEAQ (reference sequence). V was pared by 4 bases and J by 5 bases, with 12 bases between. The CDR3 contains 13 residues. This CDR3 is CASSSPRSDEQYF. CDR3 in DNA: TGTGCCAGCAGCTCCCCACGGTCCGACGAGCAGTACTTC.

V usage is TRBV4-1 and J usage is TRBJ2-3, with D possibly TRBD2 on 6 matching bases. Germline CDR1 reads MGHRA; CDR2 reads YSYEKL. Trimming stripped 1 base from V and 0 bases from J, with 11 bases between. This CDR3 contains 16 residues. The CDR3 loop is CASSQGFGRSTDTQYF. DNA for the CDR3: TGCGCCAGCAGCCAAGGGTTCGGGAGAAGCACAGATACGCAGTATTTT.

The chain uses TRBV12-5 and TRBJ1-4, with TRBD1 matching over 8 bases. This CDR3 contains 14 residues. Germline CDR1 reads LGHNT; CDR2 reads FRNRAP. V shed 7 bases, J shed 2 bases, and the junction held 3 bases outside the gene matches. The CDR3 protein is CASAGQGTNEKLFF. DNA of the CDR3: TGTGCTAGTGCCGGACAGGGTACTAATGAAAAACTGTTTTTT.

The V gene is TRBV28, the J gene TRBJ1-2; 9 positions agree with TRBD1. The CDR3 has 13 amino acids. The trim removed 7 bases at V and 7 bases at J, leaving 7 bases unmatched. Per germline, CDR1 MDHEN and CDR2 SYDVKM. CDR3 bases: TGTGCCAGCAACCGCCGGGACAGGGTTGGCTACACCTTC. This sequence encodes CASNRRDRVGYTF.

The rearrangement uses TRBV7-6 and TRBJ1-5, with 7 nucleotides matching TRBD1. CDR3 length: 15 amino acids. The germline V gene encodes CDR1 SGHVS and CDR2 FNYEAQ. With V trimmed by 1 base and J by 5 bases, 5 bases remained unmatched. The CDR3 loop reads CASSLGTGWDQPQHF. In DNA form, the CDR3 reads TGTGCCAGCAGCTTAGGGACAGGATGGGATCAGCCCCAGCATTTT.

The chain uses TRBV7-9 and TRBJ2-7, with 9 bases matching TRBD1. The CDR3 covers 15 residues. Germline V gene data show CDR1 as SEHNR and CDR2 as FQNEAQ (reference sequence). J gave up 2 bases and V 1 base, and 3 bases lay outside the gene matches. CDR3 DNA sequence: TGTGCCAGCAGCTTAGGGACAGGGGTGGCCTACGAGCAGTACTTC. Protein: CASSLGTGVAYEQYF.

The chain joins TRBV5-4 to TRBJ1-3; TRBD1 matches 8 bases. V dropped 0 bases and J dropped 2; count of bases not matched to a gene: 4. This CDR3 is 16 amino acids long. Germline V gene data show CDR1 as SGHNT and CDR2 as YYREEE (reference sequence). The DNA of the CDR3 is TGTGCCAGCAGCTTGGCCACACAGGGGGCTGGAAACACCATATATTTT. Residues: CASSLATQGAGNTIYF.

The gene calls are TRBV6-6 and TRBJ1-5, with D maybe TRBD1 (5 bases). CDR3 size: 16 residues. CDR1 is MNHNY, CDR2 SVGAGI, per germline (reference sequence). The ends were cut back, 6 bases at V and 0 bases at J, with 15 bases in the middle. CDR3 loop: CASSRGEGASNQPQHF. The CDR3 DNA sequence: TGTGCCAGCAGCCGCGGGGAAGGGGCTAGCAATCAGCCCCAGCATTTT.